This record looks at one T cell receptor (beta chain) sequence and its context. The germline CDR1 and CDR2 sequences are MRHNA and SNTAGT. The CDR3 length is 14 residues. The germline V and J ends were trimmed by 4 bases and 1 base, with 10 bases remaining between them. The sample originates from a study of patients and donors after allogeneic stem cell transplantation. Using its own MiXCR run on the RT-PCR reads, TCRdb lists one record per CDR3 protein. The data contain about 960,000 distinct CDR3 sequences, under 20% of them singletons. Sequencing used blood, either unsorted or a sorted T cell fraction (not recorded which). This sequence joins TRBV6-4 and TRBJ2-5; D possibly corresponds to TRBD1 (5 bases). This receptor was obtained from a human donor who was either an allogeneic HSCT recipient or a stem cell or donor lymphocyte infusion donor (not recorded which). It is not recorded whose cells these are; they may come from a transplant donor. The DNA for the CDR3 is TGTGCCAGCAGTGCGGCAGGGATCCAAGAGACCCAGTACTTC. Translation gives CASSAAGIQETQYF.